This T cell receptor beta chain was profiled in a study of shared clonotypes between healthy human individuals. This CDR3 has 14 amino acids. Germline assignment: CDR1 SGHAT and CDR2 FQNNGV. The ends were cut back, 0 bases at V and 4 bases at J, with 9 bases in the middle. Naive-designated CD8 cells lacked CD45RO, were positively enriched for CCR7, and omitted terminally differentiated effector memory CD45RA+ cells. The donors, healthy adults who were HIV-negative, had experienced no recent acute infections or vaccinations. Repertoires were generated with immunoSEQ multiplex PCR, while TCRdb's copy carries only in-frame clones and drops some. The table includes approximately 590,000 clones, just under 97% detected once.

V usage is TRBV11-2 and J usage is TRBJ2-5; the D gene is possibly TRBD2 (5 bases). Sequencing used naive CD8+ T cells sorted from blood. The origin of this receptor is a woman between 25 and 40 years old in good health. Here the CDR3 reads CASSLEDGIETQYF. The DNA for the CDR3 is TGTGCCAGCAGCTTAGAGGACGGGATAGAGACCCAGTACTTC.